Sequencing of this TCR beta chain was carried out in a study of CD8+CD57+ T cells in acquired aplastic anemia (dated by TCRdb to the late 2010s). Regarding the complete study: Extracted DNA from sorted CD4+ and CD8+ cells averaged around 3.5 ug, ranging from about 0.17 to 27.4 ug. CD8+CD57+ expansion was defined as frequency above the mean frequency observed in healthy subjects.

Note on this clonotype: No antigen is known for it. No much larger clonotype is one base removed from it; base qualities were not supplied.

Results and caveats for the whole study, not just this receptor: Patients and healthy controls showed no significant difference in CD8+ Simpson's diversity (P=0.060). Twenty-nine CD8+ CDR3 sequences were found in both patients and controls but appeared to be highly expressed in patients and within the immunodominant clones of the patients.

The patients picked for sequencing were ones in whom flow cytometry had shown an expansion of CD8+CD57+ cells. Severe acquired aplastic anemia was diagnosed in all patients according to International Study of Aplastic Anemia and Agranulocytosis and Camitta criteria. No therapy had been received by the patients at the time of blood sampling. In the study, sorted CD4+ and CD8+ blood T cells from patients with severe aplastic anemia and from healthy subjects underwent deep sequencing of TCR repertoires. Patients were enrolled under clinicaltrials.gov protocols 00001620, 01623167, 00001397, 00071045, 00081523 and 00961064 in the USA. Ficoll-Paque density gradient centrifugation was used to isolate peripheral blood mononuclear cells. Before DNA extraction, CD4+ and CD8+ T cells were sorted with FACS or magnetic beads. The V and J ends are trimmed by 5 bases and 16 bases, leaving 27 bases between them. As encoded in the germline V gene (reference sequence), CDR1 is SEHNR while CDR2 is FQNEAQ. The CDR3 has 15 amino acids, counting the end cysteine and phenylalanine. The DNA shown is the 45-base CDR3, in frame from base 1.

TCR beta VDJ combination and CDR3 sequence profiling used genomic DNA as the template. TCR repertoire sequencing was run on an Illumina HiSeq 2000. In the source study's methods: Repertoires were assessed using TRBV/TRBJ rearrangement plots, CDR3 size and DJ length profiles, and Simpson's diversity index. The most abundant DNA sequence in the deep sequencing data was defined as the immunodominant clone. CDR3 amino acid sequences were checked for sharing between subjects and were compared against published repertoires and the VDJdb database. The raw public data were reprocessed by TCRdb itself: fastp quality trimming at Q25, MiXCR clonotype calling, in-frame beta chains only. Rows merge per CDR3 protein into single entries with the most common DNA and genes. The V and J calls were determined by TCRdb, not by the authors. Across this sample there are roughly 250,000 distinct CDR3 sequences, with 82% seen only once. 42% of the sample belongs to the ten largest clones.

This receptor was obtained from a human donor with aplastic anemia. This receptor chain uses TRBV7-9 and TRBJ2-1, and possibly TRBD2, on 7 matching bases. Sample: sorted CD4+, CD8+, or CD8+CD57+ T cells (not recorded which) from PBMCs. CDR3 region: CASSLGRAGSGAHFF. The nucleotides read TGTGCCAGCAGCCTAGGGAGGGCGGGCTCGGGGGCCCACTTCTTC.